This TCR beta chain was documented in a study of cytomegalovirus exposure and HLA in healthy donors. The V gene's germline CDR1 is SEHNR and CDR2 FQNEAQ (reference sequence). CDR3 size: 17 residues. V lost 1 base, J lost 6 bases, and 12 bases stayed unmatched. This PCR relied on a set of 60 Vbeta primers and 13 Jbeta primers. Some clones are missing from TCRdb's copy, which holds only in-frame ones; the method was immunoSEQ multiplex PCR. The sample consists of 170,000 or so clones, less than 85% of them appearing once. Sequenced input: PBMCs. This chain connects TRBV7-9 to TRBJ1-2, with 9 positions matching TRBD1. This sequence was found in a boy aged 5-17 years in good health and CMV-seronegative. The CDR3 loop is CASSLGLQGAGSDGYTF. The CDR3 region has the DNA TGTGCCAGCAGCTTAGGTCTACAGGGGGCGGGAAGTGATGGCTACACCTTC. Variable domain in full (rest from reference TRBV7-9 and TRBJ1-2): DTGVSQNPRHKITKRGQNVTFRCDPISEHNRLYWYRQTLGQGPEFLTYFQNEAQLEKSRLLSDRFSAERPKGSFSTLEIQRTEQGDSAMYLCASSLGLQGAGSDGYTFGSGTRLTVV.